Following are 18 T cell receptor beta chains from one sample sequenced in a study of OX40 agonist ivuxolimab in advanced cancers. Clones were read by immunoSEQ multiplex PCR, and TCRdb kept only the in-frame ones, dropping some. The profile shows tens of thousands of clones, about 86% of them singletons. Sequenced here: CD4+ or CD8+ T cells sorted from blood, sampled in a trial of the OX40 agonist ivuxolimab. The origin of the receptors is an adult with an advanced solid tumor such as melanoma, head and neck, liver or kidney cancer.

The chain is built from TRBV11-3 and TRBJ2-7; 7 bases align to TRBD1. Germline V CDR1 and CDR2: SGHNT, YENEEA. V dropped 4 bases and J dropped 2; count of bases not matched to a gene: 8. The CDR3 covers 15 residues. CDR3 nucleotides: TGTGCCAGCAGCTCGGCCCCGGGACAGCCCTACGAGCAGTACTTC. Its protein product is CASSSAPGQPYEQYF.

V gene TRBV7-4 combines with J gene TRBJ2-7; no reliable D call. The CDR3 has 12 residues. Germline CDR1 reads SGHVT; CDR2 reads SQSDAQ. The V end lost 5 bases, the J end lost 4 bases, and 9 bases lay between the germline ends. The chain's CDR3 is CASSLPLYEQYF. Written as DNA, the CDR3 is TGTGCCAGCAGCCTGCCCCTTTACGAGCAGTACTTC.

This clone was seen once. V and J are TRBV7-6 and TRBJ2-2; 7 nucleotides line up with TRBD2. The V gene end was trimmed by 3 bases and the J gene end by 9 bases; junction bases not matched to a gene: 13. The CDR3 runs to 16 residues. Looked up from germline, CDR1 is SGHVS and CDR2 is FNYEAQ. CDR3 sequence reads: CASSFGGSSPPRELFF. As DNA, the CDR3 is TGTGCCAGCAGCTTTGGCGGGAGCTCTCCACCTAGGGAGCTGTTTTTT.

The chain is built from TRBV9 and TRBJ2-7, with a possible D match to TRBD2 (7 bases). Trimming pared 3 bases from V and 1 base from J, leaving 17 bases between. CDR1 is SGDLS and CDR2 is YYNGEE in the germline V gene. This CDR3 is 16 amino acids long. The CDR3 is CASSEGGGVESYEQYF. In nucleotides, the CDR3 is TGTGCCAGCAGCGAAGGGGGGGGCGTCGAGTCCTACGAGCAGTACTTC.

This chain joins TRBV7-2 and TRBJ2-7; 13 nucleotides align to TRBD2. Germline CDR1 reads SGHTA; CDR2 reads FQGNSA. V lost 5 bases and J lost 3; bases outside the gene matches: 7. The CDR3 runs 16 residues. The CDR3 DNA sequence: TGTGCCAGCAGCCCGGGACTAGCGGGAATATACTACGAGCAGTACTTC. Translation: CASSPGLAGIYYEQYF.

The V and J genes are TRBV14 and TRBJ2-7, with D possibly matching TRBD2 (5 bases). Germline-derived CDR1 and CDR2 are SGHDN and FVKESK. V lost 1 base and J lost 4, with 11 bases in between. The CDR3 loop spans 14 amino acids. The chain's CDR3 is CASSQGPGVYEQYF. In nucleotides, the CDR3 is TGTGCCAGCAGCCAAGGCCCCGGGGTATACGAGCAGTACTTC.

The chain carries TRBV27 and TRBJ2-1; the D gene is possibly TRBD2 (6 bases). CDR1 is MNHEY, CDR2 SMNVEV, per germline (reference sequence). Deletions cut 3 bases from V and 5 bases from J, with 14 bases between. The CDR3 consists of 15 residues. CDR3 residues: CASSFSGSSNNEQFF. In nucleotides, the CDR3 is TGTGCCAGCAGTTTCTCCGGGAGTAGTAACAATGAGCAGTTCTTC.

The CDR3 DNA sequence: TGCGCCACCACGGGGGGGCTCTACAATGAGCAGTTCTTC. Residues: CATTGGLYNEQFF. This chain links TRBV10-2 with TRBJ2-1; 8 bases match TRBD2. Trimming removed 10 bases from V and 3 bases from J; junction bases left unmatched: 5. Germline V gene sequence: CDR1 WSHSY, CDR2 SAAADI. This CDR3 has 13 amino acids.

The CDR3 loop reads CASSLEGSSYEQYF. As DNA, the CDR3 is TGTGCCAGCAGCTTAGAGGGCAGCTCCTACGAGCAGTACTTC. The rearrangement links TRBV11-2 to TRBJ2-7; D unresolved. The CDR3 length is 14 residues. V lost 0 bases and J lost 0, with 6 bases in between. Germline CDR1 and CDR2: SGHAT and FQNNGV.

The CDR3 spells CASSSGQTYEQYF. The CDR3 region has the DNA TGTGCCAGCAGCTCAGGACAGACCTACGAGCAGTACTTC. The V and J genes are TRBV5-6 and TRBJ2-7; tentative D call: TRBD1 (6 bases). V was clipped by 3 bases and J by 2 bases, with 9 bases between them. Germline V gene lookup returns CDR1 SGHDT and CDR2 YYEEEE. CDR3 length: 13 residues.

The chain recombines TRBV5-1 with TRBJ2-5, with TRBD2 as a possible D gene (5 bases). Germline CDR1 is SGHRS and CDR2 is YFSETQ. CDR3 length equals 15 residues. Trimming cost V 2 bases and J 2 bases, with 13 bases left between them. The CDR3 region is CASSFDGVRQETQYF. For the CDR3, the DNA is TGCGCCAGCAGCTTTGACGGGGTACGACAAGAGACCCAGTACTTC.

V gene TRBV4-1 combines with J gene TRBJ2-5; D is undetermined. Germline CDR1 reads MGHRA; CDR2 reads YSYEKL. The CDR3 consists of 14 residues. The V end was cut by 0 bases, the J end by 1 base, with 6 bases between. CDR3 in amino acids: CASSQDLSQETQYF. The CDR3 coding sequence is TGCGCCAGCAGCCAAGATCTCAGCCAAGAGACCCAGTACTTC.

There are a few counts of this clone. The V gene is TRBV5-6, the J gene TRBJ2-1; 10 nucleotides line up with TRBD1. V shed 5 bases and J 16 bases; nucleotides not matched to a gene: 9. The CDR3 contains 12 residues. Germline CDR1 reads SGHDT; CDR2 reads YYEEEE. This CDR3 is CASRSDRGPRFF. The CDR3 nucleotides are TGTGCCAGCAGATCCGACAGGGGGCCCCGATTCTTC.

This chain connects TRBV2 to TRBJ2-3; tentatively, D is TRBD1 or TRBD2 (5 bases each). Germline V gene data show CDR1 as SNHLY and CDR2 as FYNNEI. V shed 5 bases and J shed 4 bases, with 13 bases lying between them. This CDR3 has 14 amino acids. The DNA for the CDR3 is TGTGCCAGCAGTAGGACCCGGGGCGCAGATACGCAGTATTTT. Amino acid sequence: CASSRTRGADTQYF.

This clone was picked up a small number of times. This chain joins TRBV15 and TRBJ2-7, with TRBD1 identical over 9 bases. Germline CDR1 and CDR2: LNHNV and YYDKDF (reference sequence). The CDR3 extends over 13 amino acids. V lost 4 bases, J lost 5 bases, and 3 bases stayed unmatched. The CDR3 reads CATSTTGGHEQYF. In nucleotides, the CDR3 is TGTGCCACCAGCACAACAGGGGGCCACGAGCAGTACTTC.

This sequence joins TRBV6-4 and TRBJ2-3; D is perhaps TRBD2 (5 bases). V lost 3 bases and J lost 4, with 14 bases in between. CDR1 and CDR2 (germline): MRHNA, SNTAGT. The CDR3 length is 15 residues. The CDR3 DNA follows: TGTGCCAGCAGTGAGTCAGGCGCCGGGGCAGATACGCAGTATTTT. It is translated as CASSESGAGADTQYF.

The DNA for the CDR3 is TGTGCCAGCAGCCAAGATGCTGGGACAGGCCTTTTCGAGCAGTACTTC. This gives the protein CASSQDAGTGLFEQYF. This chain uses TRBV4-2 with TRBJ2-7; 8 bases align to TRBD1. Germline-derived CDR1 and CDR2 are LGHNA and YNFKEQ. V gave up 0 bases and J gave up 6 bases; unmatched junction bases: 10. The CDR3 has 16 residues.

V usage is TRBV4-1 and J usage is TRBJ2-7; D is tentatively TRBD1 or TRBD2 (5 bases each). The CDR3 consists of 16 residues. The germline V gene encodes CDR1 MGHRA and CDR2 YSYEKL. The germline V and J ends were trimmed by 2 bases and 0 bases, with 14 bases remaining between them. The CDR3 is CASSQSRDGSSYEQYF. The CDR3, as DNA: TGCGCCAGCAGCCAATCCCGGGACGGAAGCTCCTACGAGCAGTACTTC.